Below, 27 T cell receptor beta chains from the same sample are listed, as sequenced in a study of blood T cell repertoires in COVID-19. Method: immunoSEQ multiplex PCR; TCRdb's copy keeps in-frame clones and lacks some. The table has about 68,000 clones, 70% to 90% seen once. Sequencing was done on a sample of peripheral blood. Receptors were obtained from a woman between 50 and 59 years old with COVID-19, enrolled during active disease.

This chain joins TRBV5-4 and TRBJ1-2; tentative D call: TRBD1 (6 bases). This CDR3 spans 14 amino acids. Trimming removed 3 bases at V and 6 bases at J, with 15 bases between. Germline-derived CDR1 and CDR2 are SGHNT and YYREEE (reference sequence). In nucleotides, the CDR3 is TGTGCCAGCAGCTATTTAGGGGGGGATAATGGCTACACCTTC. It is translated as CASSYLGGDNGYTF. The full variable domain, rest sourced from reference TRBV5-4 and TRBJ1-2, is ETGVTQSPTHLIKTRGQQVTLRCSSQSGHNTVSWYQQALGQGPQFIFQYYREEENGRGNFPPRFSGLQFPNYSSELNVNALELDDSALYLCASSYLGGDNGYTFGSGTRLTVV.

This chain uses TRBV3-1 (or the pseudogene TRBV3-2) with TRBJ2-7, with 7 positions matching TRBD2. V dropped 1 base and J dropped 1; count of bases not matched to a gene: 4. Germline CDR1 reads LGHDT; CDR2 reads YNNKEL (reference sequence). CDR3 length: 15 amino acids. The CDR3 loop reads CASSQGASGSYEQYF. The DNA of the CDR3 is TGTGCCAGCAGCCAAGGGGCTAGCGGATCCTACGAGCAGTACTTC.

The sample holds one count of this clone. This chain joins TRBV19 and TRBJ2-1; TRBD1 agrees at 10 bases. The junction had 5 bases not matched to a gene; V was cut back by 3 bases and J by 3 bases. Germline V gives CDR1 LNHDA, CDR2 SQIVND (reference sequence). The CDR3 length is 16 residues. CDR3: CASSIHRTGGYNEQFF. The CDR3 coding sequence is TGTGCCAGTAGTATTCACAGGACAGGGGGCTACAATGAGCAGTTCTTC.

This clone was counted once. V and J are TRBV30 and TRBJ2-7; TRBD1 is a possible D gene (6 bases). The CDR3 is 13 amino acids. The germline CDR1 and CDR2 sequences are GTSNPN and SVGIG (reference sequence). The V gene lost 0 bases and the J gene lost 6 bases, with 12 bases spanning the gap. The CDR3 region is CAWSVLQGSEQYF. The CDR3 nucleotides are TGTGCCTGGAGTGTACTACAGGGATCCGAGCAGTACTTC.

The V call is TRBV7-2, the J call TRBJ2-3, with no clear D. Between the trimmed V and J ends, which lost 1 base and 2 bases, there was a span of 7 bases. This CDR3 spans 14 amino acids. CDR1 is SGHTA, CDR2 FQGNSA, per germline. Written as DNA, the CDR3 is TGTGCCAGCAGCTTAGTACTTCTCACAGATACGCAGTATTTT. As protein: CASSLVLLTDTQYF.

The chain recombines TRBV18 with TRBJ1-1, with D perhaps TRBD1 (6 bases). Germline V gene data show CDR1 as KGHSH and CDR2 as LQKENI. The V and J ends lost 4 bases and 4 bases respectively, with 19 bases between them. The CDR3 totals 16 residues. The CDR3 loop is CASSRNIQGVSTEAFF. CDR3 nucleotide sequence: TGTGCCAGCTCACGCAACATACAGGGAGTGAGCACTGAAGCTTTCTTT.

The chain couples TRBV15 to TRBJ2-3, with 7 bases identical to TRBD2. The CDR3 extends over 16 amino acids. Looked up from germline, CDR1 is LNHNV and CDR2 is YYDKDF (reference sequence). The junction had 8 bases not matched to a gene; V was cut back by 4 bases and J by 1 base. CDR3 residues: CATSTPRSGGTDTQYF. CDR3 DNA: TGTGCCACCAGCACGCCGCGAAGCGGGGGCACAGATACGCAGTATTTT.

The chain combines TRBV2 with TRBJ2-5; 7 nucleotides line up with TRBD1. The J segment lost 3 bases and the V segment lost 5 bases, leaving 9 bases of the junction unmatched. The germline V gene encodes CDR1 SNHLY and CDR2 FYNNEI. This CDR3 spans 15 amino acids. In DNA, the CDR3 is TGTGCCAGCAGTAGGGTTGGGACAGAAGAAGAGACCCAGTACTTC. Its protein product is CASSRVGTEEETQYF.

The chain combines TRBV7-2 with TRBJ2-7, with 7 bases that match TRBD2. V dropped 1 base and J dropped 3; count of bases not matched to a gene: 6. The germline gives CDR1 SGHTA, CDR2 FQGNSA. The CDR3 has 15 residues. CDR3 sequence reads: CASSLGPGGFYEQYF. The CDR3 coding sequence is TGTGCCAGCAGCTTAGGACCGGGAGGCTTCTACGAGCAGTACTTC.

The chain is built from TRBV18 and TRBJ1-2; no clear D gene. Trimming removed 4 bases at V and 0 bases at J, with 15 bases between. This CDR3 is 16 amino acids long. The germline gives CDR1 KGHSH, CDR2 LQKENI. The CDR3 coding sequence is TGTGCCAGCTCACAATCCGTCGTCGGAGCTAACTATGGCTACACCTTC. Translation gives CASSQSVVGANYGYTF. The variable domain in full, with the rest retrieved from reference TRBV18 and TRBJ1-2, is NAGVMQNPRHLVRRRGQEARLRCSPMKGHSHVYWYRQLPEEGLKFMVYLQKENIIDESGMPKERFSAEFPKEGPSILRIQQVVRGDSAAYFCASSQSVVGANYGYTFGSGTRLTVV.

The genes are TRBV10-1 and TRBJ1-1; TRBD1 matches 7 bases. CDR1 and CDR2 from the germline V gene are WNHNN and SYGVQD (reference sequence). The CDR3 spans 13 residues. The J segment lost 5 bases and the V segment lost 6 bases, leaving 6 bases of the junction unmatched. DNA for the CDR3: TGCGCCAGCAGCGAGACAGGGAGAACTGAAGCTTTCTTT. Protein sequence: CASSETGRTEAFF.

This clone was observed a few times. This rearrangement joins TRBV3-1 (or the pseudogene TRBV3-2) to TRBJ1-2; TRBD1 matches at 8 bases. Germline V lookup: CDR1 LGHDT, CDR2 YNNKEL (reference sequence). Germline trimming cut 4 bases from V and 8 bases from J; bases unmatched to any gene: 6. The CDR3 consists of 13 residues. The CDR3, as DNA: TGTGCCAGCAGCCTATTGACAGGGGAAGGCTACACCTTC. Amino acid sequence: CASSLLTGEGYTF.

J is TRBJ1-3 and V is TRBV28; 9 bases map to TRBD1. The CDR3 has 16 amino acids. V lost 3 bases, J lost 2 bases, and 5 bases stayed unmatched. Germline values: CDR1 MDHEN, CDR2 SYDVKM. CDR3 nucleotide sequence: TGTGCCAGCAGTTTCGATAGACAGGGGGCTGGAAACACCATATATTTT. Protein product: CASSFDRQGAGNTIYF.

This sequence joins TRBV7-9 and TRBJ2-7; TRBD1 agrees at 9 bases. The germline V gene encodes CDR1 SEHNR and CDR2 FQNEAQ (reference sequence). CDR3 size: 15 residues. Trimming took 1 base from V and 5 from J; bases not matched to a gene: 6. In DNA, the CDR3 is TGTGCCAGCAGCTTAGGTGACAGGGGGTATGACGAGCAGTACTTC. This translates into CASSLGDRGYDEQYF.

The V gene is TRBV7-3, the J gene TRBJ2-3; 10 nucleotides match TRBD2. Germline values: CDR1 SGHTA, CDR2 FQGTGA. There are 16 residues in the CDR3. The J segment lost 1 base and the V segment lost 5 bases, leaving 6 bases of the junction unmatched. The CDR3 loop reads CASSTTGTSGTDTQYF. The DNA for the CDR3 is TGTGCCAGCAGCACCACCGGGACTAGCGGCACAGATACGCAGTATTTT.

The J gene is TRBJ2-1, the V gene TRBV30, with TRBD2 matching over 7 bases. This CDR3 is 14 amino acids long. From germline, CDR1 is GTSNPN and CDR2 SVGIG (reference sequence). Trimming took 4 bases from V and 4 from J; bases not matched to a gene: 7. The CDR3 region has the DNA TGTGCCTGGATTGCTCGCGGGAGTTACAATGAGCAGTTCTTC. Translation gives CAWIARGSYNEQFF.

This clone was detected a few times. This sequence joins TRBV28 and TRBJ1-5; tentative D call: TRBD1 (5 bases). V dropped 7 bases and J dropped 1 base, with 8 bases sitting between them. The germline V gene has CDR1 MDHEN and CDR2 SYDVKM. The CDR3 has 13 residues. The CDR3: CASMKGSNQPQHF. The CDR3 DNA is TGTGCCAGCATGAAGGGGAGCAATCAGCCCCAGCATTTT.

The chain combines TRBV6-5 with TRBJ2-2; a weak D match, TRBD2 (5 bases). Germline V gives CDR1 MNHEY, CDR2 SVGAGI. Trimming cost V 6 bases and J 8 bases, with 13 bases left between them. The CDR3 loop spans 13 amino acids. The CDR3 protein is CASRDWTGGELFF. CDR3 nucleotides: TGTGCCAGCAGGGATTGGACGGGGGGGGAGCTGTTTTTT.

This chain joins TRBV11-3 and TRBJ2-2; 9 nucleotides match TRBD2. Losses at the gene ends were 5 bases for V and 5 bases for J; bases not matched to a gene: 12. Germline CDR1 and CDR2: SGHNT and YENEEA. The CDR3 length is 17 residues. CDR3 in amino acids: CASSPPLGGRGTGELFF. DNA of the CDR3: TGTGCCAGCAGCCCACCGCTGGGCGGGAGGGGGACCGGGGAGCTGTTTTTT.

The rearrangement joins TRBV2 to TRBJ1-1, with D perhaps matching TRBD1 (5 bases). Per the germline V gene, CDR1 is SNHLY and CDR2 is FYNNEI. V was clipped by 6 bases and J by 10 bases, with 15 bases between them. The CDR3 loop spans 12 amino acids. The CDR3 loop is CASRATGGRAFF. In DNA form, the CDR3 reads TGTGCCAGCAGGGCAACAGGCGGCAGAGCTTTCTTT. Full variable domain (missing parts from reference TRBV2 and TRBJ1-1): EPEVTQTPSHQVTQMGQEVILRCVPISNHLYFYWYRQILGQKVEFLVSFYNNEISEKSEIFDDQFSVERPDGSNFTLKIRSTKLEDSAMYFCASRATGGRAFFGQGTRLTVV.

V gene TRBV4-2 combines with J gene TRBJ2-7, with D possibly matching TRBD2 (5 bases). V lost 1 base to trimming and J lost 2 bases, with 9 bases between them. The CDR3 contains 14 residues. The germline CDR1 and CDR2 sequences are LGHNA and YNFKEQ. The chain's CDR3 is CASSQGGPAYEQYF. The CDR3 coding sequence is TGTGCCAGCAGCCAAGGCGGGCCCGCCTACGAGCAGTACTTC.

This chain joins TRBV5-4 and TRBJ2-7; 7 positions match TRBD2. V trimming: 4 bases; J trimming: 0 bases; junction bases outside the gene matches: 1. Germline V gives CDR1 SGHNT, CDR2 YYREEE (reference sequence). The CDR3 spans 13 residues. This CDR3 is CASSRTSSYEQYF. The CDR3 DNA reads TGTGCCAGCAGCCGGACTAGCTCCTACGAGCAGTACTTC.

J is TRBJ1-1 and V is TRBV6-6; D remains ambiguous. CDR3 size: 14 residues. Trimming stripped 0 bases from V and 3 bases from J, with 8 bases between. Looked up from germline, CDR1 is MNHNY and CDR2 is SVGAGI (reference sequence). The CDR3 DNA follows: TGTGCCAGCAGTTACTCGAGCCTGGACACTGAAGCTTTCTTT. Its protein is CASSYSSLDTEAFF.

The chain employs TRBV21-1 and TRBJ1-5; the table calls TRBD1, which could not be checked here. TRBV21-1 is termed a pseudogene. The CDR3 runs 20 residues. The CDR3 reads CASSKALRVLDRGGNQPQHF. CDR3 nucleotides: TGTGCCAGCAGCAAAGCGCTAAGGGTGTTGGACAGGGGAGGCAATCAGCCCCAGCATTTT.

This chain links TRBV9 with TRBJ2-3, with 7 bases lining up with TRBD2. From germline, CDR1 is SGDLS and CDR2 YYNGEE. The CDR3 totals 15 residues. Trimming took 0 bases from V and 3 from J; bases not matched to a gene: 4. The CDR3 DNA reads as TGTGCCAGCAGCGTAGGGGCTAGCGGAACAGATACGCAGTATTTT. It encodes CASSVGASGTDTQYF.

CDR3 DNA sequence: TGTGCCTGGAGATTCGGGAATCGACATTCACCCCTCCACTTT. This sequence encodes CAWRFGNRHSPLHF. The genes are TRBV30 and TRBJ1-6, with unresolved D. Looked up from germline, CDR1 is GTSNPN and CDR2 is SVGIG (reference sequence). This CDR3 region has 14 residues. The V end was cut by 3 bases, the J end by 8 bases, with 14 bases between.

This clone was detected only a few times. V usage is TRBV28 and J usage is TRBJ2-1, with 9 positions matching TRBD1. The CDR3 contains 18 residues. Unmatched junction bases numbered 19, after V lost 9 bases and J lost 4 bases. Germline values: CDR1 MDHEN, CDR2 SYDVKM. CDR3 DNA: TGTGCCAGTAAGGGACAGGGATTTGGAGCGGGAAATTACAATGAGCAGTTCTTC. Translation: CASKGQGFGAGNYNEQFF.